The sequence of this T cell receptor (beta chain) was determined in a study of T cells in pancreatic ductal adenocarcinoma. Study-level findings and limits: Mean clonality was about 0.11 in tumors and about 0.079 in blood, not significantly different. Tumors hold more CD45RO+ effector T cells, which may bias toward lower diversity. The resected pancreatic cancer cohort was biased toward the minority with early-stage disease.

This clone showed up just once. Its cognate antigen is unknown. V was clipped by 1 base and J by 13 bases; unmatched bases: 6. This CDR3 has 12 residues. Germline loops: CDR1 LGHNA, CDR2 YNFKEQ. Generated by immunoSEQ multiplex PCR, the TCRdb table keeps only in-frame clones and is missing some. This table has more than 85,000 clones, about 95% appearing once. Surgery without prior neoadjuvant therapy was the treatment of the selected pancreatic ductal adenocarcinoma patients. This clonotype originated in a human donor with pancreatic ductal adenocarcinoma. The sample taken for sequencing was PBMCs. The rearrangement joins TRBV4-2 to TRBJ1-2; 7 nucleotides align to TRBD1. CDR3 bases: TGTGCCAGCAGCCAAGGGACAGGAGCATCCACCTTC. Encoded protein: CASSQGTGASTF.